This T cell receptor beta chain was retrieved from a study of cytomegalovirus exposure and HLA in healthy donors. Overall study findings and caveats: The tendency of first-cohort TCR clusters to co-occur in the roughly 130 validation repertoires emerged from a later analysis. The study recorded 160 or so TCR beta chains that were cytomegalovirus-associated.

Looked up from germline, CDR1 is LNHDA and CDR2 is SQIVND (reference sequence). CDR3 length equals 14 residues. Losses at the gene ends were 5 bases for V and 8 bases for J; bases not matched to a gene: 5. The method was immunoSEQ multiplex PCR; TCRdb's version includes in-frame clones alone and lacks a portion of them. This sample has approximately 97,000 clones; about 94% occur once, and the top ten carry 0.89%. Regarding this clone: Its antigen is currently unknown.

This chain connects TRBV19 to TRBJ1-6, with 8 nucleotides matching TRBD1. The sequencing input was PBMCs. The sequence was obtained from a woman aged 18 to 35 in good health and CMV-seronegative. CDR3 nucleotide sequence: TGTGCCAGTAGTGGAGGACAGGGTTATTCACCCCTCCACTTT. It translates to CASSGGQGYSPLHF. The full variable domain, rest sourced from reference TRBV19 and TRBJ1-6, is DGGITQSPKYLFRKEGQNVTLSCEQNLNHDAMYWYRQDPGQGLRLIYYSQIVNDFQKGDIAEGYSVSREKKESFPLTVTSAQKNPTAFYLCASSGGQGYSPLHFGNGTRLTVT.